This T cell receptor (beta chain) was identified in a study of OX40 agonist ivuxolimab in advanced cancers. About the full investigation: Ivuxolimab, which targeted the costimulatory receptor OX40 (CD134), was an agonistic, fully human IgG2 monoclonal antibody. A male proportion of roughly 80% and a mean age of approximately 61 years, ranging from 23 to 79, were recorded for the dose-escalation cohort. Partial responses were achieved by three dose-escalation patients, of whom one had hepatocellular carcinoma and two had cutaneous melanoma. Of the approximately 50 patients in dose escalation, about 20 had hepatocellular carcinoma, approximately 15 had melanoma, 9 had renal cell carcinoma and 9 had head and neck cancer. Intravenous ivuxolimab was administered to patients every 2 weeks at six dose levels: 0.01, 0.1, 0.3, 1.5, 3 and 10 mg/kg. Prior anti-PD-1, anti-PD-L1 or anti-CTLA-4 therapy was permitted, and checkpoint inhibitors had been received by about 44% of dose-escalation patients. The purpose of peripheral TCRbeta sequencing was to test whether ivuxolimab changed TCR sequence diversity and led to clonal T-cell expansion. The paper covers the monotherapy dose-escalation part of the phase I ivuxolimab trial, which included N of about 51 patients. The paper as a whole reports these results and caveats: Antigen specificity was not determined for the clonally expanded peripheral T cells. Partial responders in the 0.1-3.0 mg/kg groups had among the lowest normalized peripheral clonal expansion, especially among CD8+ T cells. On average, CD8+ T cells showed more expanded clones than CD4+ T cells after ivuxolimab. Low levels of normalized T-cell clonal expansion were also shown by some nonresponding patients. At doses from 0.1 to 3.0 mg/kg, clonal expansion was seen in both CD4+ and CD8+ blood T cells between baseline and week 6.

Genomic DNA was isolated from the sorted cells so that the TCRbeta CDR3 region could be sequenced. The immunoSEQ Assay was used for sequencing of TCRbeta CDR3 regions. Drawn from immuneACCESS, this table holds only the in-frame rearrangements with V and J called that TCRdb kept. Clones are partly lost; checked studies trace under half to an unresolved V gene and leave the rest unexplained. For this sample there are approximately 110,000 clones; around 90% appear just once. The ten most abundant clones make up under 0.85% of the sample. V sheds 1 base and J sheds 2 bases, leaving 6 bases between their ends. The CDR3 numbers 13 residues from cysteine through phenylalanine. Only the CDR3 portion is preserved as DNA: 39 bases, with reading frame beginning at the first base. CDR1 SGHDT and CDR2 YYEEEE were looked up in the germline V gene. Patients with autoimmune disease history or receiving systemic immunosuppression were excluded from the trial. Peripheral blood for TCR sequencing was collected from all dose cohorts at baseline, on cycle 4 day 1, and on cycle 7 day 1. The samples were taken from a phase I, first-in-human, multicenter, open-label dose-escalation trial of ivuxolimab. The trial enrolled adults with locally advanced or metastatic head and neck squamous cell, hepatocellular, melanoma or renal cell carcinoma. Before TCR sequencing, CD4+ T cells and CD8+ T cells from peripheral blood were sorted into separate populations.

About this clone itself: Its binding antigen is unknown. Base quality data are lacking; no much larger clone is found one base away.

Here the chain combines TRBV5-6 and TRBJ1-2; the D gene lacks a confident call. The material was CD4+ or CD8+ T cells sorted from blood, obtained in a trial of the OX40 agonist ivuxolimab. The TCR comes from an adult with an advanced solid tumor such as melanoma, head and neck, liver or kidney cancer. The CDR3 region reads CASSLSGNYGYTF. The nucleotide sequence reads TGTGCCAGCAGCTTGTCCGGCAACTATGGCTACACCTTC.